A single sample is the source of the 28 T cell receptor beta chains below, sequenced in a study of blood T cell repertoires in COVID-19. Here immunoSEQ multiplex PCR was the method, and the copy in TCRdb shows in-frame clones only, minus some. Of 150,000 to 200,000 clones listed, 80% to 90% are singletons. Sequencing used peripheral blood. The source is a man aged 55 to 70 with acute or convalescent COVID-19.

This clone was found many times. The chain combines TRBV12-3 or TRBV12-4 with TRBJ1-2, with 10 nucleotides matching TRBD1. Losses at the gene ends were 6 bases for V and 8 bases for J; bases not matched to a gene: 6. The CDR3 loop spans 13 amino acids. The CDR3 protein is CASSYGTGEGYTF. The CDR3 nucleotides read TGTGCCAGCAGCTACGGGACAGGGGAGGGCTACACCTTC.

V usage is TRBV28 and J usage is TRBJ1-2; 11 bases line up with TRBD1. The CDR3 is 15 amino acids. The germline CDR1 and CDR2 sequences are MDHEN and SYDVKM. Losses at the gene ends were 4 bases for V and 8 bases for J; bases not matched to a gene: 9. The CDR3 DNA reads TGTGCCAGCAGTTCGGGACAGGGGGTGGCGGAAGGCTACACCTTC. Translation: CASSSGQGVAEGYTF.

The chain recombines TRBV5-4 with TRBJ2-3; 9 bases agree with TRBD2. Germline CDR1 SGHNT, CDR2 YYREEE (reference sequence). There are 16 residues in the CDR3. V dropped 4 bases and J dropped 4; count of bases not matched to a gene: 10. The CDR3 DNA follows: TGTGCCAGCAGCGCCTTGGCGGGAGGGCTCGCAGATACGCAGTATTTT. This sequence encodes CASSALAGGLADTQYF.

This chain uses TRBV7-8 with TRBJ1-5; 7 bases fit TRBD1. The CDR3 has 16 amino acids. CDR1 SGHVS and CDR2 FQNEAQ come from the germline V gene. The V and J ends lost 5 bases and 1 base, in that order; junction bases with no gene match: 8. CDR3 coding DNA: TGTGCCAGCAGCCCTCAACAGGGGCTAAGCAATCAGCCCCAGCATTTT. It codes for CASSPQQGLSNQPQHF.

The chain carries TRBV18 and TRBJ1-1; 7 nucleotides line up with TRBD1. This CDR3 has 14 amino acids. Unmatched junction bases numbered 7, after V lost 8 bases and J lost 1 base. Germline assignment: CDR1 KGHSH and CDR2 LQKENI. CDR3: CASRYSGGNTEAFF. The CDR3 DNA follows: TGTGCCAGCCGGTACTCAGGGGGGAACACTGAAGCTTTCTTT. Full variable domain (missing parts from reference TRBV18 and TRBJ1-1): NAGVMQNPRHLVRRRGQEARLRCSPMKGHSHVYWYRQLPEEGLKFMVYLQKENIIDESGMPKERFSAEFPKEGPSILRIQQVVRGDSAAYFCASRYSGGNTEAFFGQGTRLTVV.

The V and J genes are TRBV7-8 and TRBJ2-3, with TRBD2 identical over 12 bases. Germline lookup yields CDR1 SGHVS and CDR2 FQNEAQ. There are 15 residues in the CDR3. Germline trimming cut 6 bases from V and 6 bases from J; bases unmatched to any gene: 7. The CDR3 DNA is TGTGCCAGCAGGCCGACTAGCGGGAGTTCTGATACGCAGTATTTT. Its translation: CASRPTSGSSDTQYF.

The genes are TRBV7-2 and TRBJ2-7, with TRBD1 identical over 9 bases. Trimming cost V 4 bases and J 2 bases; bases outside gene matches: 3. CDR1 and CDR2 (germline): SGHTA, FQGNSA. This CDR3 is built from 14 residues. The CDR3 spells CASSSDRGPYEQYF. CDR3 nucleotide sequence: TGTGCCAGCAGCTCGGACAGGGGACCCTACGAGCAGTACTTC.

The table lists this clone with a few counts. The chain uses TRBV5-1 and TRBJ1-2; no firm D call. The ends were cut back, 0 bases at V and 8 bases at J, with 11 bases in the middle. CDR3 length: 13 residues. Germline CDR1 and CDR2: SGHRS and YFSETQ. The CDR3 sequence: CASSLEQSTGYTF. The CDR3 DNA is TGCGCCAGCAGCTTGGAACAGTCCACGGGCTACACCTTC. The entire variable domain, with the rest obtained from reference TRBV5-1 and TRBJ1-2, is as follows: KAGVTQTPRYLIKTRGQQVTLSCSPISGHRSVSWYQQTPGQGLQFLFEYFSETQRNKGNFPGRFSGRQFSNSRSEMNVSTLELGDSALYLCASSLEQSTGYTFGSGTRLTVV.

The table lists this clone with a few counts. The CDR3: CASSPPGGQETQYF. CDR3 coding DNA: TGCGCCAGCAGCCCCCCCGGGGGTCAAGAGACCCAGTACTTC. The V call is TRBV4-1, the J call TRBJ2-5; a possible D gene is TRBD2 (6 bases). This CDR3 is 14 amino acids long. Trimming shortened V by 4 bases and J by 2 bases, and 11 bases separated the two germline ends. Germline loops: CDR1 MGHRA, CDR2 YSYEKL.

The chain joins TRBV6-5 to TRBJ1-3; D remains ambiguous. Trimming took off 2 bases at V and 1 base at J, with 9 bases between the two ends. The CDR3 runs to 15 residues. From germline, CDR1 is MNHEY and CDR2 SVGAGI. For the CDR3, the DNA is TGTGCCAGCAGTTACCAGTTGGTATCTGGAAACACCATATATTTT. This gives the protein CASSYQLVSGNTIYF.

CDR3 sequence (DNA): TGTGCCAGCAGTGCTCCCCGCGCAGGGGGGACTGAAGCTTTCTTT. Its translation is CASSAPRAGGTEAFF. The rearrangement uses TRBV28 and TRBJ1-1; 7 bases agree with TRBD1. From germline, CDR1 is MDHEN and CDR2 SYDVKM. V was pared by 5 bases and J by 5 bases, with 11 bases of the junction left unmatched. The CDR3 loop spans 15 amino acids.

The V gene is TRBV28, the J gene TRBJ1-3; no definite D call. CDR3 length: 15 residues. The germline gives CDR1 MDHEN, CDR2 SYDVKM. Trimming cost V 2 bases and J 4 bases, with 12 bases left between them. CDR3 sequence (DNA): TGTGCCAGCAGTTTAGGGCAACATCAGGGAAACACCATATATTTT. Its protein product is CASSLGQHQGNTIYF.

The chain recombines TRBV5-1 with TRBJ1-1, with D possibly matching TRBD1 (5 bases). CDR3 length: 16 amino acids. Per germline, CDR1 SGHRS and CDR2 YFSETQ. Trimming took off 0 bases at V and 0 bases at J, with 12 bases between the two ends. The CDR3 spells CASSLGQNLVNTEAFF. CDR3 nucleotides: TGCGCCAGCAGCTTGGGACAGAATCTTGTGAACACTGAAGCTTTCTTT.

This chain joins TRBV12-3 or TRBV12-4 and TRBJ1-5; TRBD1 matches at 7 bases. The ends lost 7 bases at V and 4 bases at J; junction bases unmatched: 4. This CDR3 contains 13 residues. As DNA, the CDR3 is TGTGCCAGCAACGACAGGGTTAATCAGCCCCAGCATTTT. Translation: CASNDRVNQPQHF.

The chain couples TRBV5-4 to TRBJ2-3; D may be TRBD2 (6 bases). The CDR3 totals 15 residues. Per the germline V gene, CDR1 is SGHNT and CDR2 is YYREEE (reference sequence). The ends were cut back, 3 bases at V and 6 bases at J, with 17 bases in the middle. The CDR3: CASSSYIAARDTQYF. The CDR3 nucleotides read TGTGCCAGCAGCTCCTATATAGCGGCCCGGGATACGCAGTATTTT.

The J gene is TRBJ2-2, the V gene TRBV2; D is perhaps TRBD2 (6 bases). Per germline, CDR1 SNHLY and CDR2 FYNNEI. CDR3 length: 15 residues. V lost 7 bases and J lost 0, with 12 bases in between. CDR3 protein: CASTISGTNTGELFF. The CDR3 bases are TGTGCCAGCACCATTAGCGGCACGAACACCGGGGAGCTGTTTTTT.

The rearrangement links TRBV25-1 to TRBJ2-7, with 9 bases lining up with TRBD1. The trim removed 3 bases at V and 7 bases at J, leaving 16 bases unmatched. The V gene's germline CDR1 is MGHDK and CDR2 SYGVNS. This CDR3 has 17 residues. DNA for the CDR3: TGTGCCAGCAGTGAGTCCCCGGGGACAGGGATTCCCCGAGAGCAGTACTTC. This sequence encodes CASSESPGTGIPREQYF.

V is TRBV18 and J is TRBJ2-7, with TRBD1 matching over 9 bases. The CDR3 spans 15 residues. Looked up from germline, CDR1 is KGHSH and CDR2 is LQKENI. Trimming cost V 6 bases and J 3 bases; bases outside gene matches: 9. The CDR3 here is CASSQGQGRRYEQYF. The CDR3 DNA sequence: TGTGCCAGCTCCCAGGGACAGGGACGACGCTACGAGCAGTACTTC.

The gene calls are TRBV2 and TRBJ2-7, with 7 bases aligning to TRBD2. The length of the CDR3 is 14 residues. With 6 bases clipped from V and 4 bases from J, the junction kept 9 bases outside the gene matches. CDR1 is SNHLY, CDR2 FYNNEI, per germline. The CDR3 nucleotides read TGTGCCAGCAGCGTAGGCGGGAGAAAATACGAGCAGTACTTC. It specifies CASSVGGRKYEQYF.

V gene TRBV7-8 combines with J gene TRBJ2-2; D unclear. Trimming took off 4 bases at V and 2 bases at J, with 5 bases between the two ends. CDR1 is SGHVS and CDR2 is FQNEAQ in the germline V gene. The CDR3 covers 13 residues. The chain's CDR3 is CASSSRNTGELFF. CDR3 coding DNA: TGTGCCAGCAGCTCGCGAAACACCGGGGAGCTGTTTTTT.

The chain joins TRBV10-3 to TRBJ2-7; D is perhaps TRBD2 (6 bases). The length of the CDR3 is 16 residues. V lost 6 bases and J lost 2, with 20 bases in between. Germline V CDR1 and CDR2: ENHRY, SYGVKD. This CDR3 is CAIRGSLGRDPYEQYF. CDR3 bases: TGTGCCATCAGGGGGTCTCTAGGGCGGGACCCCTACGAGCAGTACTTC.

The V gene is TRBV20-1, the J gene TRBJ2-1; D may be TRBD2 (6 bases). The ends were cut back, 3 bases at V and 8 bases at J, with 17 bases in the middle. This CDR3 is built from 14 residues. Germline loops: CDR1 DFQATT, CDR2 SNEGSKA (reference sequence). The CDR3 reads CSASRGGSGHEQFF. Written as DNA, the CDR3 is TGCAGTGCTAGTCGCGGAGGTAGCGGTCATGAGCAGTTCTTC.

The chain couples TRBV28 to TRBJ1-4; D is ambiguous. CDR3 length: 13 residues. With 8 bases removed from V and 8 bases from J, the gap between germline ends came to 15 bases. Germline loops: CDR1 MDHEN, CDR2 SYDVKM. The CDR3 coding sequence is TGTGCCAGCCGCGGTGGAGAACGAGAAAAACTGTTTTTT. This gives the protein CASRGGEREKLFF.

CDR3 amino acids: CASSSLGGEGNEKLFF. CDR3 DNA: TGTGCCAGCAGTTCCCTTGGAGGGGAGGGTAATGAAAAACTGTTTTTT. This chain uses TRBV28 with TRBJ1-4, with D perhaps TRBD1 (5 bases). The germline CDR1 and CDR2 sequences are MDHEN and SYDVKM. CDR3 length: 16 amino acids. The V gene lost 4 bases and the J gene lost 4 bases, with 16 bases spanning the gap. The full variable domain, in which reference TRBV28 and TRBJ1-4 provide the parts outside the CDR3, is DVKVTQSSRYLVKRTGEKVFLECVQDMDHENMFWYRQDPGLGLRLIYFSYDVKMKEKGDIPEGYSVSREKKERFSLILESASTNQTSMYLCASSSLGGEGNEKLFFGSGTQLSVL.

The chain employs TRBV5-4 and TRBJ2-1; TRBD2 agrees at 7 bases. The germline V gene encodes CDR1 SGHNT and CDR2 YYREEE (reference sequence). CDR3 size: 14 residues. Trimming cost V 1 base and J 8 bases; bases outside gene matches: 6. CDR3 nucleotides: TGTGCCAGCAGCTTGCAGACGGCGGGGGATGAGCAGTTCTTC. It translates to CASSLQTAGDEQFF.

This sequence joins TRBV19 and TRBJ2-7; D uncertain. Trimming removed 5 bases from V and 4 bases from J, with 12 bases in between. Germline CDR1 LNHDA, CDR2 SQIVND (reference sequence). CDR3 length: 13 residues. CDR3 protein: CASSYGVQYEQYF. The CDR3 bases are TGTGCCAGTAGTTACGGAGTTCAATACGAGCAGTACTTC.

The chain combines TRBV6-5 with TRBJ2-2, with D tentatively TRBD2 (5 bases). Germline lookup yields CDR1 MNHEY and CDR2 SVGAGI. Deletions cut 0 bases from V and 0 bases from J, with 8 bases between. The CDR3 has 16 residues. CDR3 region: CASSYSMGANTGELFF. CDR3 nucleotide sequence: TGTGCCAGCAGTTACTCGATGGGAGCGAACACCGGGGAGCTGTTTTTT.

The sample holds one count of this clone. This chain uses TRBV7-2 with TRBJ2-5; 10 bases agree with TRBD2. V shed 5 bases and J 5 bases; nucleotides not matched to a gene: 11. The germline V gene encodes CDR1 SGHTA and CDR2 FQGNSA. The CDR3 loop spans 16 amino acids. The DNA of the CDR3 is TGTGCCAGCAGCCCCGGACTAGCGGTCCACCCGGAGACCCAGTACTTC. It yields the protein CASSPGLAVHPETQYF.